These 27 T cell receptor beta chains were sequenced from one sample in a study of memory CD4+ T cells and cytomegalovirus serostatus. Repertoires were generated with immunoSEQ multiplex PCR, while TCRdb's copy carries only in-frame clones and drops some. Among about 50,000 clones, around 78% were seen once, and the ten largest hold approximately 0.78%. The sort gate was single viable CD3+CD4+CD8-CD45RO+ cells for memory CD4+ T cells. The material sequenced was memory CD4+ T cells from blood. These receptors were collected from an adult in good health and CMV-seronegative.

The chain has TRBV7-9 and TRBJ1-6, with 7 bases that match TRBD1. The ends lost 5 bases at V and 10 bases at J; junction bases unmatched: 8. CDR1 is SEHNR, CDR2 FQNEAQ, per germline (reference sequence). The length of the CDR3 is 14 residues. The CDR3 protein is CASSPIPGQSPLHF. CDR3 nucleotides: TGTGCCAGCAGCCCAATCCCGGGACAGTCACCCCTCCACTTT.

The chain couples TRBV6-5 to TRBJ2-7; TRBD2 agrees at 7 bases. This CDR3 is 13 amino acids long. Germline V gives CDR1 MNHEY, CDR2 SVGAGI. V dropped 3 bases and J dropped 6; count of bases not matched to a gene: 5. Here the CDR3 DNA reads TGTGCCAGCAGTTATGAGACTAGCAGCGAGCAGTACTTC. Translated, it gives CASSYETSSEQYF.

This sequence joins TRBV5-4 and TRBJ1-1; 7 bases map to TRBD1. Germline CDR1 SGHNT, CDR2 YYREEE (reference sequence). Losses at the gene ends were 3 bases for V and 11 bases for J; bases not matched to a gene: 10. The length of the CDR3 is 13 residues. CDR3 protein: CASSYDRVGGAFF. CDR3 bases: TGTGCCAGCAGCTACGACAGGGTCGGAGGGGCTTTCTTT.

V usage is TRBV10-2 and J usage is TRBJ1-5, with D unresolved. The CDR3 length is 15 residues. Germline CDR1 WSHSY, CDR2 SAAADI. The germline V and J ends were trimmed by 0 bases and 2 bases, with 8 bases remaining between them. The CDR3 loop is CASSESSQRNQPQHF. The CDR3 nucleotides are TGCGCCAGCAGTGAGTCCTCACAGCGCAATCAGCCCCAGCATTTT.

The chain combines TRBV5-1 with TRBJ1-2; tentative D call: TRBD1 (5 bases). Germline values: CDR1 SGHRS, CDR2 YFSETQ. Trimming removed 4 bases from V and 0 bases from J, with 16 bases in between. The CDR3 is 16 residues long. Written as DNA, the CDR3 is TGCGCCAGCAGCCCTAGGGAAAGGGGAACTAACTATGGCTACACCTTC. This gives the protein CASSPRERGTNYGYTF.

The genes are TRBV27 and TRBJ2-7; tentative D call: TRBD2 (6 bases). Germline values: CDR1 MNHEY, CDR2 SMNVEV (reference sequence). The CDR3 has 15 amino acids. V gave up 4 bases and J gave up 2 bases, with 15 bases separating them. The CDR3 protein is CASSSQRVLPYEQYF. CDR3 coding DNA: TGTGCCAGCAGTTCACAGCGGGTCCTCCCCTACGAGCAGTACTTC.

This chain connects TRBV5-1 to TRBJ1-1; no firm D call. V lost 1 base to trimming and J lost 5 bases, with 9 bases between them. This CDR3 spans 13 amino acids. Germline values: CDR1 SGHRS, CDR2 YFSETQ. The CDR3 DNA reads TGCGCCAGCAGCTTGAGGGTGAGAACTGAAGCTTTCTTT. Translating gives CASSLRVRTEAFF.

CDR3 residues: CASSVLAGDYTEAFF. The CDR3 nucleotides read TGTGCCAGCAGTGTCCTCGCAGGGGATTACACTGAAGCTTTCTTT. The V gene is TRBV25-1, the J gene TRBJ1-1; D is perhaps TRBD1 (6 bases). Between the trimmed V and J ends, which lost 4 bases and 3 bases, there was a span of 15 bases. Looked up from germline, CDR1 is MGHDK and CDR2 is SYGVNS. The CDR3 is made up of 15 amino acids.

By share of the sample, this clone is medium-sized. J is TRBJ1-5 and V is TRBV29-1, with unresolved D. V lost 4 bases and J 2 bases, leaving 15 bases between the germline ends. This CDR3 has 15 residues. Germline CDR1 SQVTM, CDR2 ANQGSEA. CDR3 nucleotide sequence: TGCAGCGTTGGCGACGGGTTCCTCGGCAATCAGCCCCAGCATTTT. This sequence encodes CSVGDGFLGNQPQHF. The full variable domain, rest sourced from reference TRBV29-1 and TRBJ1-5, is SAVISQKPSRDICQRGTSLTIQCQVDSQVTMMFWYRQQPGQSLTLIATANQGSEATYESGFVIDKFPISRPNLTFSTLTVSNMSPEDSSIYLCSVGDGFLGNQPQHFGDGTRLSIL.

The chain uses TRBV5-1 and TRBJ2-1; 7 bases are a match to TRBD1. V dropped 0 bases and J dropped 6; count of bases not matched to a gene: 6. Germline CDR1 reads SGHRS; CDR2 reads YFSETQ. The CDR3 loop spans 15 amino acids. The CDR3: CASSLAPGTVNEQFF. The CDR3 DNA sequence: TGCGCCAGCAGCTTGGCACCCGGGACAGTCAATGAGCAGTTCTTC.

The chain carries TRBV6-1 and TRBJ1-2, with D hard to call. Trimming removed 6 bases from V and 0 bases from J, with 8 bases in between. Germline V gives CDR1 MNHNS, CDR2 SASEGT. The CDR3 runs to 13 residues. The CDR3 sequence is CASRTQTNYGYTF. The CDR3 nucleotides are TGTGCCAGCAGGACTCAAACTAACTATGGCTACACCTTC.

This clone was detected a few times. V usage is TRBV25-1 and J usage is TRBJ1-1; D uncertain. Germline assignment: CDR1 MGHDK and CDR2 SYGVNS. Trimming removed 9 bases at V and 4 bases at J, with 12 bases between. This CDR3 is 12 amino acids long. Written as DNA, the CDR3 is TGTGCCAGGACGGGTCGGGCCACTGAAGCTTTCTTT. Protein product: CARTGRATEAFF.

The chain combines TRBV5-6 with TRBJ2-4; no clear D gene. This CDR3 spans 15 amino acids. V lost 1 base, J lost 0 bases, and 8 bases lay in between. Germline CDR1 SGHDT, CDR2 YYEEEE. This chain's CDR3 is CASSLSAVAKNIQYF. The CDR3 DNA follows: TGTGCCAGCAGCTTGAGCGCGGTAGCCAAAAACATTCAGTACTTC.

The V and J genes are TRBV19 and TRBJ2-2, with 9 bases lining up with TRBD2. Germline V CDR1 and CDR2: LNHDA, SQIVND (reference sequence). CDR3 size: 16 residues. The J segment lost 3 bases and the V segment lost 7 bases, leaving 9 bases of the junction unmatched. This chain's CDR3 is CASNRGLAADTGELFF. The CDR3, as DNA: TGTGCCAGTAATCGGGGACTAGCCGCCGACACCGGGGAGCTGTTTTTT.

The V and J genes are TRBV28 and TRBJ1-5; D ambiguous. This CDR3 is built from 14 residues. The germline CDR1 and CDR2 sequences are MDHEN and SYDVKM. V lost 5 bases and J lost 3, with 11 bases in between. CDR3 DNA sequence: TGTGCCAGCAGTCCACGGACTCACAATCAGCCCCAGCATTTT. This translates into CASSPRTHNQPQHF.

The rearrangement links TRBV9 to TRBJ1-2; no clear D. Per germline, CDR1 SGDLS and CDR2 YYNGEE. The length of the CDR3 is 16 residues. The ends were cut back, 0 bases at V and 4 bases at J, with 16 bases in the middle. CDR3: CASSVVSAGIGYGYTF. CDR3 nucleotide sequence: TGTGCCAGCAGCGTAGTAAGTGCGGGGATCGGCTATGGCTACACCTTC.

The genes are TRBV12-5 and TRBJ2-1; 7 bases match TRBD1. The germline gives CDR1 LGHNT, CDR2 FRNRAP. The CDR3 spans 14 residues. V lost 5 bases to trimming and J lost 6 bases; unmatched junction nucleotides: 7. CDR3 sequence: CASGPDRVGNEQFF. The CDR3 coding sequence is TGTGCTAGTGGTCCCGACAGGGTGGGCAATGAGCAGTTCTTC. The full variable domain, in which reference TRBV12-5 and TRBJ2-1 provide the parts outside the CDR3, is DARVTQTPRHKVTEMGQEVTMRCQPILGHNTVFWYRQTMMQGLELLAYFRNRAPLDDSGMPKDRFSAEMPDATLATLKIQPSEPRDSAVYFCASGPDRVGNEQFFGPGTRLTVL.

The J gene is TRBJ1-5, the V gene TRBV27; D is unresolved. The CDR3 sequence is 13 residues long. The germline CDR1 and CDR2 sequences are MNHEY and SMNVEV (reference sequence). V was cut by 4 bases and J by 3 bases, with 7 bases left in between. CDR3 amino acids: CASSSEANQPQHF. CDR3 sequence (DNA): TGTGCCAGCAGTTCGGAAGCCAATCAGCCCCAGCATTTT.

The chain recombines TRBV20-1 with TRBJ1-4; D is undetermined. The CDR3 totals 10 residues. CDR1 is DFQATT, CDR2 SNEGSKA, per germline (reference sequence). Trimming pared 7 bases from V and 16 bases from J, leaving 16 bases between. CDR3 amino acids: CSVGAPVWFF. The CDR3 nucleotides are TGCAGTGTAGGAGCCCCCGTTTGGTTTTTT.

This chain uses TRBV18 with TRBJ2-1; D is possibly TRBD1 (6 bases). Germline-derived CDR1 and CDR2 are KGHSH and LQKENI. The V end was cut by 2 bases, the J end by 15 bases, with 23 bases between. This CDR3 comprises 15 residues. CDR3 loop: CASSPNRGTGYHWFF. The CDR3 nucleotides are TGTGCCAGCTCACCAAACCGGGGAACAGGGTACCATTGGTTCTTC.

The rearrangement links TRBV4-2 to TRBJ1-1; weak D call: TRBD1 (6 bases). CDR3 length: 15 residues. The V and J ends lost 4 bases and 0 bases respectively, with 12 bases between them. Germline V gene sequence: CDR1 LGHNA, CDR2 YNFKEQ. DNA of the CDR3: TGTGCCAGCAGCCCCCGGACAGCTATGAACACTGAAGCTTTCTTT. It translates to CASSPRTAMNTEAFF.

The gene calls are TRBV29-1 and TRBJ2-5; 8 nucleotides align to TRBD2. Germline CDR1 is SQVTM and CDR2 is ANQGSEA. V lost 5 bases, J lost 5 bases, and 4 bases stayed unmatched. CDR3 length: 12 amino acids. Here the CDR3 reads CSVRTSRETQYF. The DNA of the CDR3 is TGCAGCGTTCGGACTAGCCGGGAGACCCAGTACTTC.

The chain carries TRBV9 and TRBJ2-2, with D perhaps TRBD2 (5 bases). The germline V and J ends were trimmed by 4 bases and 4 bases, with 17 bases remaining between them. This CDR3 spans 16 amino acids. Germline V CDR1 and CDR2: SGDLS, YYNGEE. The CDR3 region has the DNA TGTGCCAGCAGCACCGTCCCCCTAGCTCGCACCGGGGAGCTGTTTTTT. This translates into CASSTVPLARTGELFF.

This clone was counted between two and nine times. The chain is built from TRBV7-9 and TRBJ1-1; no clear D gene. The length of the CDR3 is 13 residues. Trimming took off 0 bases at V and 1 base at J, with 3 bases between the two ends. Germline-derived CDR1 and CDR2 are SEHNR and FQNEAQ (reference sequence). The CDR3 sequence is CASSLAQNTEAFF. The CDR3 DNA reads TGTGCCAGCAGCTTAGCCCAGAACACTGAAGCTTTCTTT.

The chain is built from TRBV18 and TRBJ1-2; D unclear. V lost 3 bases and J lost 6, with 17 bases in between. Germline CDR1 reads KGHSH; CDR2 reads LQKENI. The CDR3 runs 15 residues. In DNA form, the CDR3 reads TGTGCCAGCTCACCTCAATCTCAAGGGCAGGATGGCTACACCTTC. It encodes CASSPQSQGQDGYTF.

This clone was observed a few times. CDR3 protein: CASSLSRGLPVDTQYF. Here the CDR3 DNA reads TGTGCCAGCAGCTTGAGTAGAGGGCTGCCCGTGGATACGCAGTATTTT. The gene calls are TRBV5-8 and TRBJ2-3, with a possible D match to TRBD2 (5 bases). From germline, CDR1 is SGHTS and CDR2 YDEGEE. The CDR3 consists of 16 residues. Trimming removed 1 base from V and 6 bases from J, with 18 bases in between.

The chain employs TRBV7-6 and TRBJ1-2; weak D call: TRBD1 (5 bases). This CDR3 comprises 14 residues. Germline lookup yields CDR1 SGHVS and CDR2 FNYEAQ. The V end lost 0 bases, the J end lost 9 bases, and 14 bases lay between the germline ends. The CDR3 protein is CASSLARGEGSYTF. CDR3 nucleotide sequence: TGTGCCAGCAGCTTAGCTAGGGGAGAGGGAAGCTACACCTTC.